This T cell receptor (beta chain) was sequenced during a study of cytomegalovirus exposure and HLA in healthy donors. Study-wide points: When a later analysis was performed, an Asian-associated ancestry cluster reportedly had fewer N-insertions than the roughly 640-donor mean. The later analysis indicated that the majority of CMV-associated TCR beta chains appeared HLA-restricted.

Every donor was a healthy person donating bone marrow. PCR used 60 Vbeta primers and 13 Jbeta primers. Per the authors' pipeline: The count from a later analysis was some 81 million unique TCR beta chains, 9.5 million to 11 million of them shared. The protocol was immunoSEQ multiplex PCR, while the TCRdb copy is restricted to in-frame clones and leaves out a portion. V and J calls plus clone size are reproduced from that table; the DNA served to infer D and trimming. Of tens of thousands of clones in the sample, roughly 70% are singletons; the top ten hold roughly 4.5%. In regard to this clone: Its antigen is undetermined. The sample has other DNA sequences that encode this CDR3 too.

V was cut by 5 bases and J by 5 bases, with 15 bases left in between. The CDR3 contains 15 residues. Germline lookup yields CDR1 MGHRA and CDR2 YSYEKL. The receptor was derived from a man in his sixties in good health and CMV-seropositive. Material for sequencing was PBMCs. This chain uses TRBV4-1 with TRBJ2-2, with D maybe TRBD1 (6 bases). The chain's CDR3 is CASSMGAQVTGELFF. Written as DNA, the CDR3 is TGCGCCAGCAGCATGGGGGCGCAGGTAACCGGGGAGCTGTTTTTT.